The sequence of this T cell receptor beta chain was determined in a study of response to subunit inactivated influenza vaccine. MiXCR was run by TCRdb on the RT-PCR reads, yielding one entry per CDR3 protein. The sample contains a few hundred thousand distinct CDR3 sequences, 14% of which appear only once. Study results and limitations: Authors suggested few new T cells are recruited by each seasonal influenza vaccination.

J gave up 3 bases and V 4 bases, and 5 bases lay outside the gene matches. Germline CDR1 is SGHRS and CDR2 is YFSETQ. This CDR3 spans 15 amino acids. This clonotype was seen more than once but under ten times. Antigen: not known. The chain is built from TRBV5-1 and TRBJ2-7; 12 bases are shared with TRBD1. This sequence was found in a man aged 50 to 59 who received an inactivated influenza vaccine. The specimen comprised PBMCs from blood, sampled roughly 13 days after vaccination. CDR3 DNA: TGCGCCAGCAGCGTCGGGACAGGGGGCTTCTACGAGCAGTACTTC. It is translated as CASSVGTGGFYEQYF. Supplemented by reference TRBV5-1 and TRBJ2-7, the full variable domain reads KAGVTQTPRYLIKTRGQQVTLSCSPISGHRSVSWYQQTPGQGLQFLFEYFSETQRNKGNFPGRFSGRQFSNSRSEMNVSTLELGDSALYLCASSVGTGGFYEQYFGPGTRLTVT.